This T cell receptor beta chain appears in the sequencing data of a study of blood T cell repertoires in COVID-19. Study summary: Some COVID-19 samples were acute and others convalescent; all came from the United States, Italy and Spain. Sources were T cells, B-cell-depleted T cells, or PBMCs; the material itself was cDNA or gDNA.

Sequencing was performed with immunoSEQ multiplex PCR; in TCRdb, only in-frame clones are kept and a portion is missing. The sample lists approximately 220,000 clones, over 70% occurring once. The sequenced sample consisted of peripheral blood. This TCR was sampled from an elderly woman with acute or convalescent COVID-19.

CDR3 region: CASSYQPTGNTEAFF. The CDR3 DNA reads as TGTGCCAGCAGTTACCAACCGACAGGGAACACTGAAGCTTTCTTT. V is TRBV6-6 and J is TRBJ1-1; D may be TRBD1 (6 bases). The length of the CDR3 is 15 residues. V was trimmed by 2 bases and J by 1 base, leaving 11 bases between them. Germline V lookup: CDR1 MNHNY, CDR2 SVGAGI (reference sequence).